This T cell receptor (beta chain) originates from a study of blood T cells in healthy people across ages. Study-wide points: Diversity figures based on one million T cells were deemed too low.

For the second PCR, which ran for roughly 6 to 12 cycles, a sample-barcoded 5' primer and a J-beta primer mix were used. A single record per CDR3 protein comes from TCRdb applying MiXCR to the 5' RACE reads. The table shows 650,000 to 1,000,000 distinct CDR3 sequences, with roughly 40% occurring only once. In germline, CDR1 is SGHTA, CDR2 FQGTGA. This CDR3 contains 15 residues. With regard to this clonotype: What it recognizes is unknown.

The source material was blood. V usage is TRBV7-3 and J usage is TRBJ2-1; D tentatively fits TRBD1 or TRBD2 (5 bases each). The J call may be faulty, since TRBJ2-7 better matches the DNA end. This sequence was found in a man aged 18 to 30 in good health. The CDR3 region is CASSPVGDAYNEQYF. The CDR3, as DNA: TGTGCCAGCAGCCCCGTCGGGGACGCCTACAATGAGCAGTACTTC.